This T cell receptor (beta chain) was captured in a study of CD8 T cells in Susac syndrome. V dropped 2 bases and J dropped 5; count of bases not matched to a gene: 6. This CDR3 is built from 15 residues. The germline V gene has CDR1 SNHLY and CDR2 FYNNEI. This clonotype was counted a single time. RNA totalling about 0.45 to 1 ug underwent reverse transcription with random hexamers. TCRdb reprocessed the immunoSEQ multiplex PCR reads with MiXCR, giving one entry per CDR3 protein. Among 170,000 or so distinct CDR3 sequences, 90% to 95% were seen once, and the ten largest hold roughly 0.16%. This clonotype was sampled from a human donor with multiple sclerosis. The sample taken for sequencing was CD8+ T cells from PBMCs. V usage is TRBV2 and J usage is TRBJ2-1; the match to TRBD2 covers 7 bases. The CDR3 spells CASSETASGDNEQFF. Written as DNA, the CDR3 is TGTGCCAGCAGTGAAACGGCTAGCGGTGACAATGAGCAGTTCTTC.